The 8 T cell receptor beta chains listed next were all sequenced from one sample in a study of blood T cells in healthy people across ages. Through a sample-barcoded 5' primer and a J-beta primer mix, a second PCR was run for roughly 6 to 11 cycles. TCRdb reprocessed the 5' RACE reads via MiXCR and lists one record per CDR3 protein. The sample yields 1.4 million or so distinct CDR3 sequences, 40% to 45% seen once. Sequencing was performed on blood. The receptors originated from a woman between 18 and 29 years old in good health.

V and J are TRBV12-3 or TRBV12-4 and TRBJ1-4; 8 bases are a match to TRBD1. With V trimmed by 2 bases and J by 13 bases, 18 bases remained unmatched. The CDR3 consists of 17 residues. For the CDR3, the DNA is TGTGCCAGCAGTTTAAACCCCCGCTTAGGACAGGGACGAAGACTGTTTTTT. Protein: CASSLNPRLGQGRRLFF.

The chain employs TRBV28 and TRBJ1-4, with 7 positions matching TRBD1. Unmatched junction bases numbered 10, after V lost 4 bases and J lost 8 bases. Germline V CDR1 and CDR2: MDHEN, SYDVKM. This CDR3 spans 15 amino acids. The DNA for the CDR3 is TGTGCCAGCAGTTCCCTGGGAGGGGGCCGAGAAAAACTGTTTTTT. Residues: CASSSLGGGREKLFF.

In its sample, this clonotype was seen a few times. The CDR3 sequence is CASSSLAMSSYNEQFF. The CDR3 DNA sequence: TGTGCCAGCAGCTCGTTAGCGATGAGCTCCTACAATGAGCAGTTCTTC. J is TRBJ2-1 and V is TRBV7-8, with D maybe TRBD2 (5 bases). CDR3 length: 16 residues. V gave up 4 bases and J gave up 0 bases, with 13 bases separating them. Germline assignment: CDR1 SGHVS and CDR2 FQNEAQ.

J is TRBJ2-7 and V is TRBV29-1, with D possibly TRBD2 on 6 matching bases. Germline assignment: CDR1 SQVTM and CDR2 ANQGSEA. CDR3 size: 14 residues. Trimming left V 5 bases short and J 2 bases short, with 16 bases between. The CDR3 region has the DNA TGCAGCGTTACGGCGGGGCCTAATGCCTACGAGCAGTACTTC. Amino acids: CSVTAGPNAYEQYF.

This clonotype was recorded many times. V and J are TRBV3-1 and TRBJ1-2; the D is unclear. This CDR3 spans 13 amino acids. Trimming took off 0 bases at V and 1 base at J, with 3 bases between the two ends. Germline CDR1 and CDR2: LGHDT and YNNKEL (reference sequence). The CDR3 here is CASSQEVNYGYTF. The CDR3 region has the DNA TGTGCCAGCAGCCAAGAGGTTAACTATGGCTACACCTTC. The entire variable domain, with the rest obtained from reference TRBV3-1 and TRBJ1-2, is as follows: DTAVSQTPKYLVTQMGNDKSIKCEQNLGHDTMYWYKQDSKKFLKIMFSYNNKELIINETVPNRFSPKSPDKAHLNLHINSLELGDSAVYFCASSQEVNYGYTFGSGTRLTVV.

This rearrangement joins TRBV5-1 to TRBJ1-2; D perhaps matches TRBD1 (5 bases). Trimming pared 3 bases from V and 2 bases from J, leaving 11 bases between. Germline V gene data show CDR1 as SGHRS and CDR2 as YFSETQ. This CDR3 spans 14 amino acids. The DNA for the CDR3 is TGCGCCAGCAGCTGGGGGATGGGCAACTATGGCTACACCTTC. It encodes CASSWGMGNYGYTF.

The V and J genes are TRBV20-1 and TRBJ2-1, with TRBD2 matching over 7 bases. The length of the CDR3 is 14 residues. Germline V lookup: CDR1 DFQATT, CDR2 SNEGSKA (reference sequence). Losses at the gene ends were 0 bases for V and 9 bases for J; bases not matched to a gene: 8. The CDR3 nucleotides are TGCAGTGCTAGAGAACTAAGCGGGAAGGGTGAGCAGTTCTTC. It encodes CSARELSGKGEQFF.

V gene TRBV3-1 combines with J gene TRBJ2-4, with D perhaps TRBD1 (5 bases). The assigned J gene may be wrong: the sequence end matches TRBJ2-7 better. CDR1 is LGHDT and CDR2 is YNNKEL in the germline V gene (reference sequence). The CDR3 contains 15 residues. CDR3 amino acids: CASSHRVKNSYEQYF. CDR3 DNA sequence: TGTGCCAGCAGCCACAGGGTCAAAAATTCCTACGAGCAGTACTTC.